These 19 T cell receptor beta chains share one sample of origin, sequenced in a study of control samples from healthy donors and cancer patients. Sequenced by immunoSEQ multiplex PCR; TCRdb stores in-frame clones only, minus some. Here the sample spans 150,000 or so clones, roughly 92% being singletons. Sample: blood. The receptors were gathered from a woman aged 25 to 39 in good health.

The chain carries TRBV6-6 and TRBJ1-3, with D unclear. Looked up from germline, CDR1 is MNHNY and CDR2 is SVGAGI (reference sequence). The CDR3 consists of 13 residues. Trimming cost V 7 bases and J 3 bases, with 10 bases left between them. In DNA form, the CDR3 reads TGTGCCAGCACCATCCCCTATGGAAACACCATATATTTT. It yields the protein CASTIPYGNTIYF.

This clone was picked up a small number of times. CDR3 sequence (DNA): TGTGCCAGCAGCCTCCAGGGAAGGAGCTCCCAGCCCCAGCATTTT. Its protein product is CASSLQGRSSQPQHF. The chain recombines TRBV5-5 with TRBJ1-5; tentative D call: TRBD1 (5 bases). The CDR3 has 15 amino acids. The germline CDR1 and CDR2 sequences are SGHKS and YYEKEE (reference sequence). Trimming pared 4 bases from V and 7 bases from J, leaving 18 bases between. Full variable domain (remainder filled in from reference TRBV5-5 and TRBJ1-5): DAGVTQSPTHLIKTRGQQVTLRCSPISGHKSVSWYQQVLGQGPQFIFQYYEKEERGRGNFPDRFSARQFPNYSSELNVNALLLGDSALYLCASSLQGRSSQPQHFGDGTRLSIL.

The chain carries TRBV4-2 and TRBJ2-3; 7 nucleotides line up with TRBD2. V was pared by 8 bases and J by 6 bases, with 11 bases of the junction left unmatched. The CDR3 runs to 14 residues. Germline V gene sequence: CDR1 LGHNA, CDR2 YNFKEQ. The CDR3 nucleotides are TGTGCCAGCTCCATGGGCGCGGGAGTCGATACGCAGTATTTT. The encoded protein is CASSMGAGVDTQYF.

The chain links TRBV3-1 (or the pseudogene TRBV3-2) to TRBJ2-5, with 7 bases that match TRBD1. Germline-derived CDR1 and CDR2 are LGHDT and YNNKEL (reference sequence). The CDR3 covers 16 residues. The trim removed 2 bases at V and 2 bases at J, leaving 8 bases unmatched. The DNA for the CDR3 is TGTGCCAGCAGCCAAAACAACAGGGGACCACAAGAGACCCAGTACTTC. Translating it yields CASSQNNRGPQETQYF.

V gene TRBV18 combines with J gene TRBJ2-1, with D unresolved. V was shortened by 3 bases and J by 10 bases, with 16 bases between the two germline ends. Looked up from germline, CDR1 is KGHSH and CDR2 is LQKENI. This CDR3 has 14 amino acids. CDR3 loop: CASSPDWILGEQFF. The CDR3 DNA sequence: TGTGCCAGCTCACCCGACTGGATCTTAGGCGAGCAGTTCTTC.

The gene calls are TRBV7-9 and TRBJ2-1, with D perhaps TRBD2 (6 bases). Germline V gene sequence: CDR1 SEHNR, CDR2 FQNEAQ (reference sequence). The CDR3 sequence is 14 residues long. Trimming left V 0 bases short and J 8 bases short, with 11 bases between. Written as DNA, the CDR3 is TGTGCCAGCAGCTTAGCGGGACTTCTGCATGAGCAGTTCTTC. This gives the protein CASSLAGLLHEQFF. Combining the CDR3 with reference TRBV7-9 and TRBJ2-1 gives the whole variable domain DTGVSQNPRHKITKRGQNVTFRCDPISEHNRLYWYRQTLGQGPEFLTYFQNEAQLEKSRLLSDRFSAERPKGSFSTLEIQRTEQGDSAMYLCASSLAGLLHEQFFGPGTRLTVL.

The CDR3 spells CAISGPRDRGGTGELFF. The CDR3 DNA reads as TGTGCCATCAGTGGACCTAGAGACAGGGGTGGCACCGGGGAGCTGTTTTTT. The chain joins TRBV10-3 to TRBJ2-2, with 8 bases lining up with TRBD1. The CDR3 consists of 17 residues. Germline values: CDR1 ENHRY, CDR2 SYGVKD. The V gene end was trimmed by 4 bases and the J gene end by 4 bases; junction bases not matched to a gene: 11.

The J gene is TRBJ2-7, the V gene TRBV11-3; 9 bases are a match to TRBD2. Germline values: CDR1 SGHNT, CDR2 YENEEA. The CDR3 consists of 16 residues. V dropped 4 bases and J dropped 2; count of bases not matched to a gene: 9. CDR3 loop: CASSSTGVAGAYEQYF. The CDR3 DNA sequence: TGTGCCAGCAGCTCCACCGGGGTAGCGGGAGCCTACGAGCAGTACTTC.

V gene TRBV7-9 combines with J gene TRBJ2-1, with 8 positions matching TRBD2. The junction had 10 bases not matched to a gene; V was cut back by 3 bases and J by 6 bases. This CDR3 comprises 16 residues. CDR1 and CDR2 from the germline V gene are SEHNR and FQNEAQ (reference sequence). DNA for the CDR3: TGTGCCAGCAGCTTCTCCAAGCAGCGGGAGTCCAATGAGCAGTTCTTC. Its translation: CASSFSKQRESNEQFF. The variable domain in full, with the rest retrieved from reference TRBV7-9 and TRBJ2-1, is DTGVSQNPRHKITKRGQNVTFRCDPISEHNRLYWYRQTLGQGPEFLTYFQNEAQLEKSRLLSDRFSAERPKGSFSTLEIQRTEQGDSAMYLCASSFSKQRESNEQFFGPGTRLTVL.

V gene TRBV27 combines with J gene TRBJ2-7; TRBD1 aligns across 10 bases. With 6 bases clipped from V and 2 bases from J, the junction kept 7 bases outside the gene matches. CDR3 length: 15 amino acids. Germline CDR1 MNHEY, CDR2 SMNVEV (reference sequence). The CDR3 nucleotides read TGTGCCAGCAGCTTTGCCGGGACAGGGGCCTACGAGCAGTACTTC. It codes for CASSFAGTGAYEQYF.

J is TRBJ2-7 and V is TRBV5-4; D not resolved. CDR1 and CDR2 (germline): SGHNT, YYREEE (reference sequence). This CDR3 contains 15 residues. The V end was cut by 4 bases, the J end by 3 bases, with 17 bases between. The CDR3 DNA reads as TGTGCCAGCAGCACCGCTAGTGCCCCTCTCTACGAGCAGTACTTC. Protein sequence: CASSTASAPLYEQYF.

This chain's CDR3 is CASSSGQPGNIQYF. The CDR3, as DNA: TGTGCCAGCAGCTCAGGACAGCCCGGGAACATTCAGTACTTC. The gene calls are TRBV7-3 and TRBJ2-4; D is perhaps TRBD1 (6 bases). Germline loops: CDR1 SGHTA, CDR2 FQGTGA. Trimming shortened V by 4 bases and J by 7 bases, and 14 bases separated the two germline ends. The CDR3 extends over 14 amino acids.

The chain couples TRBV21-1 to TRBJ2-7; the D segment call TRBD2 is taken from the table without a DNA check. TRBV21-1 constitutes a pseudogene. CDR3 length equals 20 residues. The CDR3 nucleotides are TGTGCCAGCAGCAAATTACTTAAATGGGGGACTAGCGGGAATCCTTACGAGCAGTACTTC. Encoded protein: CASSKLLKWGTSGNPYEQYF.

The chain couples TRBV6-7 to TRBJ2-7; D perhaps matches TRBD2 (7 bases). TRBV6-7 is designated an ORF whose function remains uncertain. This CDR3 comprises 16 residues. V was pared by 6 bases and J by 7 bases, with 25 bases between. CDR3 region: CASRGHGAKGGGEQYF. CDR3 DNA sequence: TGTGCCAGCAGAGGCCATGGGGCCAAGGGGGGAGGGGAGCAGTACTTC.

The rearrangement links TRBV4-3 to TRBJ2-1; 11 bases fit TRBD2. Trimming at V came to 0 bases and at J to 10 bases, leaving 8 bases not matched to a gene. CDR3 length: 16 residues. Germline values: CDR1 LGHNA, CDR2 YSLEER. CDR3 residues: CASSQESSGRAGEQFF. CDR3 DNA: TGCGCCAGCAGCCAAGAGAGTAGCGGGAGGGCAGGCGAGCAGTTCTTC.

This clone was detected only once. This chain joins TRBV28 and TRBJ2-5; possible D gene TRBD1, 7 bases. The CDR3 is made up of 17 amino acids. V lost 7 bases, J lost 2 bases, and 23 bases lay in between. Germline V gene data show CDR1 as MDHEN and CDR2 as SYDVKM. CDR3 sequence reads: CASTLSRGAVGQETQYF. CDR3 nucleotides: TGTGCCAGCACCCTTAGCAGGGGGGCCGTCGGTCAAGAGACCCAGTACTTC.

The rearrangement uses TRBV28 and TRBJ2-3; TRBD2 is a possible D gene (5 bases). This CDR3 region has 13 residues. Per germline, CDR1 MDHEN and CDR2 SYDVKM. V was cut by 6 bases and J by 7 bases, with 14 bases left in between. For the CDR3, the DNA is TGTGCCAGCAGCACCCCGTGGGAGAATACGCAGTATTTT. It translates to CASSTPWENTQYF.

This clone was recorded only once. The chain carries TRBV27 and TRBJ2-7; no clear D gene. V was trimmed by 6 bases and J by 3 bases, leaving 9 bases between them. The CDR3 loop spans 12 amino acids. The germline gives CDR1 MNHEY, CDR2 SMNVEV (reference sequence). CDR3 DNA sequence: TGTGCCAGCAGCTCAACTGTCTACGAGCAGTACTTC. This gives the protein CASSSTVYEQYF.

The chain uses TRBV29-1 and TRBJ1-4, with 9 positions matching TRBD1. Germline lookup yields CDR1 SQVTM and CDR2 ANQGSEA. The CDR3 totals 16 residues. The junction had 11 bases not matched to a gene; V was cut back by 5 bases and J by 4 bases. CDR3 sequence reads: CSVNLRLTGGNEKLFF. The CDR3 DNA reads as TGCAGCGTTAACCTCCGCTTGACAGGGGGTAATGAAAAACTGTTTTTT.